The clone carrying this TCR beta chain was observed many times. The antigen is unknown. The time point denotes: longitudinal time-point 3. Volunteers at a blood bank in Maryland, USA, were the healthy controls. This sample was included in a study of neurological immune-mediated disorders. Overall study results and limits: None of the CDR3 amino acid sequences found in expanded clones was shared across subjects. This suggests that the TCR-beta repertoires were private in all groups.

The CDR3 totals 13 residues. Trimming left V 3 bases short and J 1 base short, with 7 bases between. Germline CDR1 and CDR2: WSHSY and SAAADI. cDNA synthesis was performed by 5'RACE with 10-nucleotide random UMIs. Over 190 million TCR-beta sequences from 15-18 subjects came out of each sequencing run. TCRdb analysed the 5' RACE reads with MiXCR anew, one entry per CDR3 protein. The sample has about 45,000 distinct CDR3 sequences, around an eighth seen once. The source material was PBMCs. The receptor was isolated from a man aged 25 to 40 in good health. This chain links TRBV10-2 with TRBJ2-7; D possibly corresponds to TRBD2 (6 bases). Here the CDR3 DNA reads TGCGCCAGCAGTGACGCGGGATCCTACGAGCAGTACTTC. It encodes CASSDAGSYEQYF.